The clone carrying this T cell receptor (beta chain) occurred many times. Its antigen is not identified. No cell sorting was done before RNA was extracted from the tissue. This record belongs to a study of tumor and adjacent non-tumor tissue in lung cancer. The library came from three nested PCR rounds adapted from ARM-PCR protocols. TCRdb independently ran MiXCR on the multiplex PCR reads; one entry per CDR3 protein. The table lists 100,000 to 150,000 distinct CDR3 sequences, roughly 67% of them singletons. This CDR3 spans 13 amino acids. The ends were cut back, 2 bases at V and 5 bases at J, with 12 bases in the middle. CDR1 SQVTM and CDR2 ANQGSEA come from the germline V gene. Study findings and constraints: Significantly higher TCR diversity was found in tumor than normal lung. Tumor repertoires had a smaller top 100 clone share than normal lung.

This receptor was obtained from a man aged 30 to 39 with non-small cell lung cancer. This chain joins TRBV29-1 and TRBJ2-5, with D possibly matching TRBD1 (6 bases). Source material: lung tumor tissue. The CDR3: CSVELAGAETQYF. The CDR3, as DNA: TGCAGCGTTGAACTGGCAGGGGCGGAGACCCAGTACTTC. Filled out from reference TRBV29-1 and TRBJ2-5, the complete variable domain reads SAVISQKPSRDICQRGTSLTIQCQVDSQVTMMFWYRQQPGQSLTLIATANQGSEATYESGFVIDKFPISRPNLTFSTLTVSNMSPEDSSIYLCSVELAGAETQYFGPGTRLLVL.